Listed here are 27 T cell receptor beta chains from one sample, sequenced in a study of T cell clones after liver transplantation (dated by TCRdb to about 2019). Library prep was done by the immunoSEQ multiplex PCR assay. Imported from immuneACCESS, the table was reduced by TCRdb to in-frame sequences with V and J called. These copies leave out some clones; in studies compared against another copy, an unresolved V gene accounts for under half, and the cause of the remainder is not known. The sample yields over 50,000 clones; roughly nine tenths were counted once. Together, the top ten hold around 14% of the sample. Material: CD8+ T cells from blood, obtained 12 months after liver transplant. Receptor source: a human patient who received a liver transplant. Following transplantation, T cells from the graft donor may be among those present.

The chain links TRBV6-6 to TRBJ2-7; D gene uncertain. Germline CDR1 reads MNHNY; CDR2 reads SVGAGI (reference sequence). This CDR3 has 11 amino acids. V lost 5 bases and J 3 bases, leaving 5 bases between the germline ends. CDR3 in DNA: TGTGCCAGCAGTACCGTCTACGAGCAGTACTTC. It encodes CASSTVYEQYF.

This clone was seen a handful of times. The V and J genes are TRBV28 and TRBJ2-1; no reliable D call. Trimming cost V 2 bases and J 1 base, with 9 bases left between them. The V gene's germline CDR1 is MDHEN and CDR2 SYDVKM. The CDR3 sequence is 15 residues long. Here the CDR3 reads CASSLRPRSYNEQFF. CDR3 DNA: TGTGCCAGCAGTTTACGACCGAGATCCTACAATGAGCAGTTCTTC.

The V call is TRBV6-5, the J call TRBJ2-1; 8 bases line up with TRBD2. The junction had 4 bases not matched to a gene; V was cut back by 6 bases and J by 3 bases. Looked up from germline, CDR1 is MNHEY and CDR2 is SVGAGI. The CDR3 has 14 residues. The DNA for the CDR3 is TGTGCCAGCAGACCGGGACTAGACTACAATGAGCAGTTCTTC. Translating gives CASRPGLDYNEQFF.

Turning to this clone: One junction end disagrees with the germline gene, perhaps due to a read error. The chain recombines TRBV30 with TRBJ1-5; the D gene is possibly TRBD1 (5 bases). The germline CDR1 and CDR2 sequences are GTSNPN and SVGIG (reference sequence). The CDR3 length is 13 residues. The CDR3 bases are TGTGCCTGGACCAGTCAGGGCAACCAGCCCCAGCATTTT. Translation: CAWTSQGNQPQHF.

Here the CDR3 DNA reads TGTGCCAGCAGTTTGGGCCGGGGCAATCAGCCCCAGCATTTT. Its translation is CASSLGRGNQPQHF. The rearrangement uses TRBV27 and TRBJ1-5; D gene uncertain. The ends were cut back, 3 bases at V and 2 bases at J, with 8 bases in the middle. The CDR3 has 14 amino acids. In germline, CDR1 is MNHEY, CDR2 SMNVEV (reference sequence).

The chain carries TRBV11-2 and TRBJ2-1; TRBD2 agrees at 10 bases. Germline V lookup: CDR1 SGHAT, CDR2 FQNNGV. V was pared by 7 bases and J by 2 bases, with 5 bases of the junction left unmatched. This CDR3 contains 15 residues. Here the CDR3 reads CASNPSGSPYNEQFF. CDR3 nucleotides: TGTGCCAGCAACCCTAGCGGGAGCCCCTACAATGAGCAGTTCTTC.

This rearrangement joins TRBV10-1 to TRBJ2-1; D is possibly TRBD1 (5 bases). V was pared by 0 bases and J by 7 bases, with 16 bases between. The CDR3 extends over 16 amino acids. Germline values: CDR1 WNHNN, CDR2 SYGVQD (reference sequence). Here the CDR3 DNA reads TGCGCCAGCAGTGAGTCGGGGCCAGTACCCAAGAATGAGCAGTTCTTC. This gives the protein CASSESGPVPKNEQFF.

V usage is TRBV2 and J usage is TRBJ2-3, with D perhaps TRBD2 (5 bases). With 7 bases removed from V and 0 bases from J, the gap between germline ends came to 8 bases. The CDR3 sequence is 13 residues long. Germline CDR1 reads SNHLY; CDR2 reads FYNNEI. In nucleotides, the CDR3 is TGTGCCAGCACGAGGGATAGCACAGATACGCAGTATTTT. It is translated as CASTRDSTDTQYF.

The gene calls are TRBV9 and TRBJ2-5, with D perhaps TRBD1 or TRBD2 (5 bases each). Germline CDR1 reads SGDLS; CDR2 reads YYNGEE. The CDR3 is made up of 16 amino acids. The V gene lost 0 bases and the J gene lost 4 bases, with 16 bases spanning the gap. CDR3 coding DNA: TGTGCCAGCAGCGTAGAGGCAGGGTATGGAGGAGAGACCCAGTACTTC. Translation: CASSVEAGYGGETQYF.

The V gene is TRBV19, the J gene TRBJ2-7, with TRBD1 matching over 10 bases. CDR3 length: 14 residues. Trimming cost V 5 bases and J 3 bases; bases outside gene matches: 4. Germline loops: CDR1 LNHDA, CDR2 SQIVND (reference sequence). CDR3 sequence: CASSVTGGIYEQYF. CDR3 nucleotide sequence: TGTGCCAGTAGTGTGACAGGGGGCATCTACGAGCAGTACTTC.

The rearrangement joins TRBV7-9 to TRBJ2-1; D might be TRBD2 (5 bases). Germline values: CDR1 SEHNR, CDR2 FQNEAQ (reference sequence). The V gene lost 1 base and the J gene lost 7 bases, with 17 bases spanning the gap. The CDR3 runs 16 residues. The CDR3 coding sequence is TGTGCCAGCAGCTTAGTGGTGGGAGCCTTTGATAATGAGCAGTTCTTC. Its protein is CASSLVVGAFDNEQFF. Full variable domain (missing parts from reference TRBV7-9 and TRBJ2-1): DTGVSQNPRHKITKRGQNVTFRCDPISEHNRLYWYRQTLGQGPEFLTYFQNEAQLEKSRLLSDRFSAERPKGSFSTLEIQRTEQGDSAMYLCASSLVVGAFDNEQFFGPGTRLTVL.

This CDR3 is CASAARAAYEQYF. The DNA for the CDR3 is TGTGCCAGCGCCGCGAGGGCGGCCTACGAGCAGTACTTC. The chain couples TRBV7-9 to TRBJ2-7; D is perhaps TRBD2 (5 bases). Trimming removed 8 bases at V and 2 bases at J, with 13 bases between. This CDR3 is 13 amino acids long. Germline CDR1 SEHNR, CDR2 FQNEAQ (reference sequence).

This clone came up once. V gene TRBV14 combines with J gene TRBJ2-1; 7 bases align to TRBD2. CDR1 is SGHDN, CDR2 FVKESK, per germline. The trim removed 5 bases at V and 3 bases at J, leaving 4 bases unmatched. This CDR3 contains 14 residues. CDR3 residues: CASSFTSVYNEQFF. The CDR3 DNA reads as TGTGCCAGCAGCTTCACTAGCGTCTACAATGAGCAGTTCTTC.

The CDR3 DNA follows: TGTGCCAGCAGTCCTAGCTCCTACGAGCAGTACTTC. As protein: CASSPSSYEQYF. The V and J genes are TRBV27 and TRBJ2-7; D is unclear. The CDR3 has 12 amino acids. Germline-derived CDR1 and CDR2 are MNHEY and SMNVEV (reference sequence). The V and J ends lost 5 bases and 0 bases respectively, with 5 bases between them.

V usage is TRBV25-1 and J usage is TRBJ2-6; no reliable D call. V was shortened by 3 bases and J by 1 base, with 4 bases between the two germline ends. The CDR3 extends over 14 amino acids. The germline V gene encodes CDR1 MGHDK and CDR2 SYGVNS. The CDR3 is CASSDKSGANVLTF. The DNA for the CDR3 is TGTGCCAGCAGTGACAAATCTGGGGCCAACGTCCTGACTTTC.

This chain connects TRBV7-9 to TRBJ2-1; no reliable D call. V was shortened by 3 bases and J by 3 bases, with 6 bases between the two germline ends. Germline lookup yields CDR1 SEHNR and CDR2 FQNEAQ (reference sequence). The CDR3 is 13 amino acids. CDR3 nucleotide sequence: TGTGCCAGCAGCTTCCAGGACTACAATGAGCAGTTCTTC. Protein product: CASSFQDYNEQFF. The full variable domain, rest sourced from reference TRBV7-9 and TRBJ2-1, is DTGVSQNPRHKITKRGQNVTFRCDPISEHNRLYWYRQTLGQGPEFLTYFQNEAQLEKSRLLSDRFSAERPKGSFSTLEIQRTEQGDSAMYLCASSFQDYNEQFFGPGTRLTVL.

The chain's CDR3 is CASSPGQAYNSPLHF. For the CDR3, the DNA is TGTGCCAGCAGTCCCGGACAGGCCTATAATTCACCCCTCCACTTT. V usage is TRBV28 and J usage is TRBJ1-6; the match to TRBD1 covers 7 bases. The V gene's germline CDR1 is MDHEN and CDR2 SYDVKM. There are 15 residues in the CDR3. The V gene end was trimmed by 5 bases and the J gene end by 2 bases; junction bases not matched to a gene: 3. Filled out from reference TRBV28 and TRBJ1-6, the complete variable domain reads DVKVTQSSRYLVKRTGEKVFLECVQDMDHENMFWYRQDPGLGLRLIYFSYDVKMKEKGDIPEGYSVSREKKERFSLILESASTNQTSMYLCASSPGQAYNSPLHFGNGTRLTVT.

The genes are TRBV27 and TRBJ1-5; the match to TRBD1 covers 9 bases. CDR1 and CDR2 from the germline V gene are MNHEY and SMNVEV (reference sequence). The length of the CDR3 is 14 residues. The trim removed 6 bases at V and 5 bases at J, leaving 5 bases unmatched. CDR3 sequence reads: CASSHTGGHQPQHF. In nucleotides, the CDR3 is TGTGCCAGCAGCCATACAGGGGGCCATCAGCCCCAGCATTTT.

As concerns this clone: Sequence at one end of the junction differs from germline and may be a read error. The rearrangement uses TRBV19 and TRBJ2-1; possibly TRBD2 for D (6 bases). CDR3 size: 14 residues. Per germline, CDR1 LNHDA and CDR2 SQIVND (reference sequence). The DNA for the CDR3 is TGTGCCAGTAGTATGGGAGGCACGGGACCACCTCCCCTCTTC. The encoded protein is CASSMGGTGPPPLF.

Worth noting for this clone: The junction and the germline gene differ at one end; a read error may be behind it. The same CDR3 also results from other DNA sequences found in this sample. The J gene is TRBJ1-2, the V gene TRBV7-8, with 7 bases that match TRBD1. The germline V gene encodes CDR1 SGHVS and CDR2 FQNEAQ. The CDR3 covers 14 residues. The CDR3 loop reads CASSPDRRGYGYTF. CDR3 coding DNA: TGTGCTAGCAGCCCGGACAGGAGGGGCTATGGCTACACCTTC.

The CDR3 coding sequence is TGTGCCAGCAGTTTCGGACTAGCCTACGAGCAGTACTTC. Protein sequence: CASSFGLAYEQYF. The chain has TRBV28 and TRBJ2-7; 7 positions match TRBD2. The length of the CDR3 is 13 residues. V was clipped by 3 bases and J by 2 bases; unmatched bases: 1. Germline V gives CDR1 MDHEN, CDR2 SYDVKM.

This clone showed up just a few times. The rearrangement links TRBV4-1 to TRBJ2-7; 10 bases agree with TRBD2. V shed 1 base and J 6 bases; nucleotides not matched to a gene: 6. The germline V gene has CDR1 MGHRA and CDR2 YSYEKL. This CDR3 is 15 amino acids long. The DNA for the CDR3 is TGCGCCAGCAGCCAAGGACTAGCGGGTGTCTCCGAGCAGTACTTC. It is translated as CASSQGLAGVSEQYF.

The chain combines TRBV5-1 with TRBJ2-3, with TRBD1 identical over 7 bases. This CDR3 region has 15 residues. CDR1 and CDR2 (germline): SGHRS, YFSETQ. V was clipped by 1 base and J by 3 bases; unmatched bases: 5. Here the CDR3 DNA reads TGCGCCAGCAGCTTGAGGACAGGATTAACAGATACGCAGTATTTT. This codes for CASSLRTGLTDTQYF.

CDR3 in amino acids: CASSVRGSGEAFF. CDR3 nucleotide sequence: TGTGCCAGCAGTGTTCGGGGTAGTGGGGAGGCTTTCTTT. The chain carries TRBV6-5 and TRBJ1-1; no clear D. Trimming took 5 bases from V and 11 from J, leaving 18 bases between them. Germline assignment: CDR1 MNHEY and CDR2 SVGAGI. The CDR3 runs to 13 residues.

This clone was seen only a few times. Distinct nucleotide sequences in the sample also encode this CDR3. This chain links TRBV27 with TRBJ2-7; TRBD1 agrees at 8 bases. CDR1 and CDR2 from the germline V gene are MNHEY and SMNVEV (reference sequence). The CDR3 totals 13 residues. The V gene end was trimmed by 2 bases and the J gene end by 3 bases; junction bases not matched to a gene: 0. The CDR3 DNA sequence: TGTGCCAGCAGTTTAGACAGGGGCTACGAGCAGTACTTC. This translates into CASSLDRGYEQYF.

This clone was counted only a few times. The V and J genes are TRBV28 and TRBJ2-7, with D perhaps matching TRBD2 (5 bases). Germline V gene lookup returns CDR1 MDHEN and CDR2 SYDVKM. The CDR3 is 15 residues long. The germline V and J ends were trimmed by 4 bases and 3 bases, with 16 bases remaining between them. The CDR3 sequence: CASSSSVSGLYEQYF. As DNA, the CDR3 is TGTGCCAGCAGTTCGTCTGTTTCTGGACTCTACGAGCAGTACTTC.

This chain connects TRBV7-9 to TRBJ2-7, with TRBD2 matching 8 bases. Germline CDR1 reads SEHNR; CDR2 reads FQNEAQ (reference sequence). Germline trimming cut 4 bases from V and 7 bases from J; bases unmatched to any gene: 9. The CDR3 is 14 amino acids. The CDR3 reads CASSSASGLAEQYF. The CDR3 nucleotides are TGTGCCAGCAGCTCCGCTAGCGGGTTAGCAGAGCAGTACTTC. The entire variable domain, with the rest obtained from reference TRBV7-9 and TRBJ2-7, is as follows: DTGVSQNPRHKITKRGQNVTFRCDPISEHNRLYWYRQTLGQGPEFLTYFQNEAQLEKSRLLSDRFSAERPKGSFSTLEIQRTEQGDSAMYLCASSSASGLAEQYFGPGTRLTVT.